This TCR beta chain was identified during a study of vaccination and CD4 T cells after COVID-19. Across the whole study: Convalescent individuals numbered four females and six males, two being Hispanic. Control wells got either CEFX epitopes, HIV-1 Nef peptides, or no peptide at all. Study conclusions and caveats: Only post-vaccination samples contained a median 86.3% of the reactive clones in convalescent patients.

As to treatment: roughly 11-day PBMC culture with coronavirus spike peptide pools or control peptides (ViraFEST assay). Expanded clonotypes were found by TCR sequencing after peptide-pool stimulation (ViraFEST). The Oncomine TCR Beta short-read assay sequenced DNA from cultured CD4+ T cells. In TCRdb, the PCR reads were re-called with MiXCR into one record per CDR3 protein. The table has 15,000 or so distinct CDR3 sequences, approximately 46% seen once. To note about this clonotype: Its cognate antigen is unknown.

What was sequenced was CD4+ T cells from blood, cultured in vitro. The TCR was taken from a human donor who had recovered from COVID-19.

The chain's CDR3 is CASSPWGESNQPQHF. CDR3 DNA sequence: TGTGCCAGCAGTCCTTGGGGAGAGAGCAATCAGCCCCAGCATTTT. The chain employs TRBV27 and TRBJ1-5; D not certain. Germline CDR1 and CDR2: MNHEY and SMNVEV (reference sequence). The CDR3 length is 15 residues. V lost 5 bases and J lost 1, with 12 bases in between.